This T cell receptor beta chain was sequenced during a study of T cells after yellow fever vaccination. Findings of the study overall: Clonotypes shared by both compartments, CD4 and CD8, made up a small share.

Using its own MiXCR run on the 5' RACE reads, TCRdb lists one record per CDR3 protein. The sample includes hundreds of thousands of distinct CDR3 sequences, 9% to 15% of them seen just once. About this clonotype: The antigen remains undetermined.

The CDR3 loop spans 16 amino acids. CDR1 and CDR2 (germline): SGHRS, YFSETQ. The ends were cut back, 3 bases at V and 0 bases at J, with 12 bases in the middle. Sequences were derived from PBMCs, sampled on the day of the yellow fever booster vaccination. The genes are TRBV5-1 and TRBJ1-4; the D gene is possibly TRBD1 (6 bases). The TCR sequence derives from a man aged 30 to 39 who received the YFV17D yellow fever vaccine. CDR3 sequence (DNA): TGCGCCAGCAGCTCACTGGACAGTGCAACTAATGAAAAACTGTTTTTT. Encoded protein: CASSSLDSATNEKLFF.